Sequencing of this T cell receptor (beta chain) was carried out in a study of T cell repertoires in cytomegalovirus infection (dated by TCRdb to the late 2010s). Background on the whole study: The HLA type of each donor mattered for the analysis, because public TCR beta signatures pointed to carriage of CMV infection along with the matching HLA type.

In the germline V gene, CDR1 corresponds to SNHLY and CDR2 to FYNNEI. V is reduced by 2 bases and J by 5 bases, leaving a spacing of 18 bases between them. From the cysteine through the phenylalanine, the CDR3 covers 16 amino acids. Only the CDR3 portion is preserved as DNA: 48 bases, with reading frame beginning at the first base. Concerning this clonotype: The specificity of this receptor is unknown. The record has no base qualities; no much larger clone is one base away.

Broad study findings and their caveats: In both this cohort and an independent cohort of some 370 donors, the cumulative frequency of public TCR beta family members distinguished carriers of CMV infection plus the relevant HLA type. The ex vivo response was dominated by HLA-C-restricted CMV-specific TCR beta clonotypes, and the single most frequent clonotype in two of eight donors was supplied by these HLA-C-restricted clonotypes.

Instrument on record: Illumina HiSeq 1500. Using fastp at Q25 and MiXCR, TCRdb reprocessed the public reads and kept productive beta chains. Rows merge per CDR3 protein into single entries with the most common DNA and genes. This sample has approximately 140,000 distinct CDR3 sequences in its table, and about 10% of those were observed once. The ten largest clones take up over 9% of the sample. This receptor was taken from a human donor in good health (CMV status not recorded). Some clones in this sample may be carry-over from other donors' samples. The rearranged chain carries TRBV2 and TRBJ1-1; D gene: possibly TRBD1, on 6 matching bases. Sequenced material: PBMCs. The CDR3 in this case is CASSETGGGVATEAFF. The sequenced DNA: TGTGCCAGCAGTGAAACCGGAGGGGGGGTAGCAACTGAAGCTTTCTTT.